Reported below is one TCR beta chain. This clonotype was picked up a small number of times. It has no known antigen specificity. Base qualities are not provided; no much larger clone lies one nucleotide away. The sample originates from a study of identical twins listed by TCRdb under 2016. As for the study more broadly: To test whether fetal clonotypes persist, this study deep-sequenced TCR alpha and beta repertoires from monozygotic twins, from unrelated adults of various ages, and from cord blood. Replicate twin experiments were performed at different times using different library preparation protocols to rule out contamination. Overall results and qualifications from the work: Fewer insertions were carried by abundant cord blood beta clonotypes, a similar but weaker trend appeared in young adult naive repertoires, and no such trend appeared in memory repertoires. Compared with coincidental sharing between unrelated individuals, out-of-frame TCR alpha sequences shared between twins had an excess of sequences with low generation probability. The excess sharing between twins in beta out-of-frame sequences was weaker because fewer shared sequences reduced the signal-to-noise ratio. Invariant T cells such as MAIT and iNKT could partly confound zero-insertion analyses, though diverse VJ usage argued against this for most clonotypes. In monozygotic twins, recombination models systematically underestimated out-of-frame TCR alpha sharing, but the models matched the sharing seen between unrelated individuals. Because the same donors could not be followed over many years, the conclusions relied on cross-sectional statistical analysis.

To prepare the library, 5' RACE was applied. The sequencer listed for this sample is Illumina HiSeq 2000. A universal primer binding site was added through template switching, and the final cDNA carried a unique molecular identifier so that TCR cDNA molecules could be counted accurately. First-strand cDNA for TCR alpha and beta chains was synthesized from specific primers in the conserved constant-segment region. To control for contamination, every cDNA library was double barcoded, receiving both a SMART-Mk sample barcode and Illumina barcodes. TruSeq adapter sequences along with Illumina sample barcodes were introduced in two successive PCR steps. The TCR alpha and beta cDNA libraries were sequenced on the Illumina HiSeq platform using custom primers. The original pipeline was this. Raw reads were processed with MiGEC to extract unique molecular identifiers, and MiXCR was used to determine CDR3 positions. For each individual, recombination models were inferred using an EM algorithm with the repgenHMM and IGoR tools. The analysis of shared clonotypes was done with the tcR package in R, with sharing normalized by the product of cloneset sizes. Out-of-frame nonproductive sequences were analyzed to study raw recombination free of thymic and clonal selection effects. The public sequencing data were trimmed at Q25 with fastp and processed into clonotypes with MiXCR by TCRdb, which kept only in-frame beta chains. Every distinct CDR3 protein forms one entry, paired with its most common genes and DNA. What appears here as the V and J calls and clone size reflects TCRdb's work, not the paper's. For this sample the table gives fewer than 500,000 distinct CDR3 sequences, of which more than 20% were detected only once. About 2.9% of the sample belongs to the ten largest clones.

From its cysteine to its phenylalanine, the CDR3 spans 14 amino acids. The entry retains the CDR3 DNA only, 42 bases that are in frame from base 1. V is shortened by 0 bases, J by 5 bases, and the region joining them spans 13 bases. From the germline V gene (reference sequence), CDR1 is DFQATT and CDR2 is SNEGSKA. Only healthy Caucasian donors were included. The twin cohort consisted of three pairs of female monozygotic twins, all aged about 18 to 29 years. CD4+ and CD8+ T cell populations were isolated with positive isolation kits from Invitrogen. The same sample was also studied in work on T cells expressing NK-cell markers. As the second study states: In sorted CD3+CD56+NKG2C+, CD3+CD56+NKG2C- and CD3+CD56-NKG2C+ T-cell subsets from several donors, TCR beta-chain repertoires were profiled. Seven of the eight sequenced donors were HCMV-seropositive and one was HCMV-seronegative. To restrict sorting to alphabetaTCR-expressing T cells, an anti-gammadeltaTCR antibody was added in several experiments. For roughly 6 donors, the dominant CD3+CD56+NKG2C+ clonotypes were among the top 10 CD8+ clonotypes and accounted for about 1.0-7.5% of CD8+ T cells. Those dominant clonotypes were again the most abundant among CD3+CD56-NKG2C+ cells in several donors, at roughly 28.3-60.1%. Whether the expanded NKG2C-expressing T cell clones were specific for HCMV antigens was left unclear. Randomly selected healthy volunteers, three men and five women, were used as the eight sequenced donors. A commercial ELISA kit detecting HCMV-specific IgG in serum was used to determine HCMV serostatus. MIGEC handled demultiplexing of the reads and grouping by UMI, while MiTCR was used to assemble and quantify clonotypes. To exclude erroneous sequences, only TCR cDNA sequences supported by at least two reads were retained. Downstream repertoire analysis used the tcR package, and clonotypes were matched across fractions by CDR3 nucleotide sequence plus V segment. Antigen specificity was annotated against VDJdb with VDJmatch, allowing one amino acid substitution in CDR3.

The sequence was obtained from a woman between 18 and 29 years old in good health. The V and J segments used are TRBV20-1 and TRBJ1-1; there is no confident call for the D gene. Sequenced: CD4+ T cells sorted from blood. The CDR3: CSAREEGATTEAFF. Here is the DNA: TGCAGTGCTAGAGAAGAGGGAGCAACAACTGAAGCTTTCTTT.